The T cell receptor beta chain under discussion was sequenced for a study of control samples from healthy donors and cancer patients. This clone is a singleton in its sample. Produced via immunoSEQ multiplex PCR; TCRdb's table is partial and in-frame only. Among 150,000 to 200,000 clones listed, 91% were seen once. The CDR3 is 15 amino acids. CDR1 and CDR2 (germline): SGHRS, YFSETQ. After removal of 0 bases from V and 6 bases from J, the junction contained 4 bases not matched to a gene. The sequence was collected from a young woman in good health. This chain connects TRBV5-1 to TRBJ2-5, with 11 bases that match TRBD2. Sequenced input: blood. The CDR3 is CASSLVAGGPQTQYF. The CDR3 nucleotides read TGCGCCAGCAGCTTGGTAGCGGGAGGGCCGCAGACCCAGTACTTC.